The clone carrying this T cell receptor (beta chain) was seen many times. RNA transcripts served as the template for amplifying TCR beta CDR3 regions. During a first-round RT-PCR of the TCR CDR3, the HTBI primer set was used. TCRdb re-analysed the multiplex PCR reads in MiXCR, keeping a single row per CDR3 protein. Here the sample spans more than 55,000 distinct CDR3 sequences, roughly half being singletons. Disease lasting under 3 months, a NOSPECS grade of at least 4, and a Clinical Activity Score of at least 3 were features of the ophthalmopathy patients. Based on clinical symptoms, serum thyroxine and TRAb, thyroid ultrasound and orbital computed tomography, diagnoses were reached. Germline-derived CDR1 and CDR2 are MNHNS and SASEGT. The CDR3 contains 16 residues. V lost 2 bases and J 5 bases, leaving 15 bases between the germline ends. The entry originates in a study of T cells in Graves' hyperthyroidism and ophthalmopathy.

The source is a woman aged 55 to 70 with Graves' ophthalmopathy. The chain combines TRBV6-1 with TRBJ2-2, with unresolved D. Sequenced sample: blood. Here the CDR3 reads CASSEKGPGLTGELFF. The CDR3 region has the DNA TGTGCCAGCAGTGAAAAGGGCCCTGGGCTTACCGGGGAGCTGTTTTTT.